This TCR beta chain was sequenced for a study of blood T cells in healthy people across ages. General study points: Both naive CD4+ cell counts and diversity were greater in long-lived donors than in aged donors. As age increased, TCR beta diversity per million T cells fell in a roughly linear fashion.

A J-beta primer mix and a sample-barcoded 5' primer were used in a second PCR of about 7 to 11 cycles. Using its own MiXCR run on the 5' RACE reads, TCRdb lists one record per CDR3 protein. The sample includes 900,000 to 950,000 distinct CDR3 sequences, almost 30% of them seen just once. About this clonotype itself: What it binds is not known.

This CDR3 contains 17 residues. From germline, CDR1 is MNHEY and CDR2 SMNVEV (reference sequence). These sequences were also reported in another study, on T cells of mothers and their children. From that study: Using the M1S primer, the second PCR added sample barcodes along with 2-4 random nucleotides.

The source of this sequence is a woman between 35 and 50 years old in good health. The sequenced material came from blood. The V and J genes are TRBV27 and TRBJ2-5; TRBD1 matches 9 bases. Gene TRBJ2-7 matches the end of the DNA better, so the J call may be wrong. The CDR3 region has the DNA TGTGCCAGCAGTGCACGACCGGGACAGGGAATTTTATCCGAGCAGTACTTC. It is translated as CASSARPGQGILSEQYF.